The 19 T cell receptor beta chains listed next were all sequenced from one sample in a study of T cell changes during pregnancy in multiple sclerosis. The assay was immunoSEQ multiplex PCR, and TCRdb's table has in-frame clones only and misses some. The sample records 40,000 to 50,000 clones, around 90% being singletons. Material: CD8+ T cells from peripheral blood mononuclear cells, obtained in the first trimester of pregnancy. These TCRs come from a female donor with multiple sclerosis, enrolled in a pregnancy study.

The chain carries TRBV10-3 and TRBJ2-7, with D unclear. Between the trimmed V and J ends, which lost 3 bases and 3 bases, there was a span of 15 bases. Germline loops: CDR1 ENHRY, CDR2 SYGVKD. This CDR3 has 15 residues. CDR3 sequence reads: CAISEIEPWYYEQYF. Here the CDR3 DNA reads TGTGCCATCAGTGAAATAGAGCCTTGGTACTACGAGCAGTACTTC.

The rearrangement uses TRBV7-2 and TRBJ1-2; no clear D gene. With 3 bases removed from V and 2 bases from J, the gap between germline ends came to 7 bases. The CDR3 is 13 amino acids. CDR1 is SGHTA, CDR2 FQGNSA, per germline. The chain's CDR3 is CASSFLTNYGYTF. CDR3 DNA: TGTGCCAGCAGCTTCCTAACGAACTATGGCTACACCTTC.

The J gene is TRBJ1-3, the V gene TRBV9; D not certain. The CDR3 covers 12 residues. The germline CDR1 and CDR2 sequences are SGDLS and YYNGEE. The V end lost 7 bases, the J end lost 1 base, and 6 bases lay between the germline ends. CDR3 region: CASGLSGNTIYF. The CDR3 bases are TGTGCCAGCGGACTGTCTGGAAACACCATATATTTT.

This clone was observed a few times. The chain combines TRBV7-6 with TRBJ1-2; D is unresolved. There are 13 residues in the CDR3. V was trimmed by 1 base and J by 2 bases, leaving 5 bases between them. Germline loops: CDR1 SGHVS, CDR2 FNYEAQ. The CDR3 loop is CASSLEQNYGYTF. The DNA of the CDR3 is TGTGCCAGCAGCTTAGAACAGAACTATGGCTACACCTTC.

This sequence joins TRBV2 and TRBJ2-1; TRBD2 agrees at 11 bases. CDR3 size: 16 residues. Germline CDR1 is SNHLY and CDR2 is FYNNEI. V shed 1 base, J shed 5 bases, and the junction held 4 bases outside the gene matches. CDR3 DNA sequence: TGTGCCAGCAGTGAAGAGACTAGCGGGGAACACAATGAGCAGTTCTTC. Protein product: CASSEETSGEHNEQFF.

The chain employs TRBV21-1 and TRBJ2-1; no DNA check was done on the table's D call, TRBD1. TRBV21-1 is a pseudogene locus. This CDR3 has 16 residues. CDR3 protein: CASFAPGYRGYNEQFF. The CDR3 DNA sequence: TGTGCCAGCTTCGCGCCGGGGTACAGGGGCTACAATGAGCAGTTCTTC.

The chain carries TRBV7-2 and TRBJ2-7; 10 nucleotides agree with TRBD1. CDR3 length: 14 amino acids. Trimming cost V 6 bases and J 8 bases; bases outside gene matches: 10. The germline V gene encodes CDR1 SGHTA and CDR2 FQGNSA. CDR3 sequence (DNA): TGTGCCAGCAGTCTAGAACCGGGACAGGGGAAGCAGTACTTC. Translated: CASSLEPGQGKQYF.

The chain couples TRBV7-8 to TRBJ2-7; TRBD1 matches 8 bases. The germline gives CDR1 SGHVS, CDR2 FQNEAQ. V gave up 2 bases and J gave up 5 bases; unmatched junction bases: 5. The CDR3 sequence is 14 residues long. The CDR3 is CASSLLRQGHEQYF. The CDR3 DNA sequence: TGTGCCAGCAGCTTATTGAGACAGGGGCACGAGCAGTACTTC.

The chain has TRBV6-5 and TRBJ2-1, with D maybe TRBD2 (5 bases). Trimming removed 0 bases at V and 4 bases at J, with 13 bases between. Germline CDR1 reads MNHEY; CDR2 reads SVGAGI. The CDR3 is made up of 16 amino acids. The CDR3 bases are TGTGCCAGCAGTTACTCCCTCGGGGAAGGGTACAATGAGCAGTTCTTC. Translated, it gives CASSYSLGEGYNEQFF.

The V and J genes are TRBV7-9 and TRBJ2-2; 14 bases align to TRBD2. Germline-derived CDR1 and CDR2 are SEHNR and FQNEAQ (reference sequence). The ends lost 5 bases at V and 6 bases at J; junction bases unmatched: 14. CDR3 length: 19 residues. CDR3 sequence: CASSPDPGLAGEKAGELFF. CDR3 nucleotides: TGTGCCAGCAGCCCCGATCCGGGACTAGCGGGAGAAAAGGCCGGGGAGCTGTTTTTT.

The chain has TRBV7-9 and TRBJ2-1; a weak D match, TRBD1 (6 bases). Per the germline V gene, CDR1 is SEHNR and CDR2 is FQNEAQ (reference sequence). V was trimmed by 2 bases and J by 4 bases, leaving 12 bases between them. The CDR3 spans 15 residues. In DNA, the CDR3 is TGTGCCAGCAGCTTAAGGGGACACAATTACAATGAGCAGTTCTTC. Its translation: CASSLRGHNYNEQFF.

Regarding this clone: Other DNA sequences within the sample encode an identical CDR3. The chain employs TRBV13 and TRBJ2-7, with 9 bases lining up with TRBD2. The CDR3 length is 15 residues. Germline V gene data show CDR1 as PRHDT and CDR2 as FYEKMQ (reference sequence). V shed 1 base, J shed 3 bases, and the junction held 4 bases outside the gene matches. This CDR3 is CASSLEAGGNYEQYF. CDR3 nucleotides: TGTGCCAGCAGCTTAGAAGCGGGGGGCAACTACGAGCAGTACTTC.

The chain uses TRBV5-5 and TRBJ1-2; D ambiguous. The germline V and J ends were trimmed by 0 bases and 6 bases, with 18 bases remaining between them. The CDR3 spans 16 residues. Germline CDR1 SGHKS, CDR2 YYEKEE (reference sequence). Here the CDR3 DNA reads TGTGCCAGCAGCTTGGCCTCCGGCCGCGGCTCGGATGGCTACACCTTC. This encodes CASSLASGRGSDGYTF.

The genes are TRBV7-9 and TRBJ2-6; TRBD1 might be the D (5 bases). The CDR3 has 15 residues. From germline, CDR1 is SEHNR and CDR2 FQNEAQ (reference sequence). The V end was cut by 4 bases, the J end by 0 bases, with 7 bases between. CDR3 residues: CASSSDSSGANVLTF. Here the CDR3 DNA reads TGTGCCAGCAGCTCCGACAGCTCTGGGGCCAACGTCCTGACTTTC.

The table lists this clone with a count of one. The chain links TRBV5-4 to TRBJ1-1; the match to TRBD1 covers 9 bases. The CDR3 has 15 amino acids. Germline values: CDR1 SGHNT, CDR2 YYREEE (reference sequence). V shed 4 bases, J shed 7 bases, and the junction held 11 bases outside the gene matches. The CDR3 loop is CASSATGTGFIEAFF. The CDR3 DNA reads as TGTGCCAGCAGCGCAACCGGGACAGGGTTCATTGAAGCTTTCTTT.

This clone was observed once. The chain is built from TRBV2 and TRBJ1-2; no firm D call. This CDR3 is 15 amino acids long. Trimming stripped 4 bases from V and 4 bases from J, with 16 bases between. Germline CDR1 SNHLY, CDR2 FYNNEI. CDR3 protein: CASSAQPPRFYGYTF. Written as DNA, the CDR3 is TGTGCCAGCAGTGCACAGCCACCCCGGTTCTATGGCTACACCTTC.

CDR3 coding DNA: TGCGCCAGCAGCTTTGAAGAAACTAGCACAGATACGCAGTATTTT. Translated: CASSFEETSTDTQYF. The chain carries TRBV5-1 and TRBJ2-3; D is undetermined. The CDR3 covers 15 residues. Trimming left V 2 bases short and J 0 bases short, with 10 bases between. Germline lookup yields CDR1 SGHRS and CDR2 YFSETQ.

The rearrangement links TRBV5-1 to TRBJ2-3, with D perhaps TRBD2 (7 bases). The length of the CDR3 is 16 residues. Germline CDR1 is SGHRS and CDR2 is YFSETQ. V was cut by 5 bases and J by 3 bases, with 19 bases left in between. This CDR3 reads CASRLKPGGMTDTQYF. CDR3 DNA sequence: TGCGCCAGCAGGCTGAAACCGGGGGGCATGACAGATACGCAGTATTTT.

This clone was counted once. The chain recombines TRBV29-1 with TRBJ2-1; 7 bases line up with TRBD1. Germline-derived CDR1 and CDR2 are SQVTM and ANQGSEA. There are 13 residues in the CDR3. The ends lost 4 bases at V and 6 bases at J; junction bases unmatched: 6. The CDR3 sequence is CSVGEGAGNEQFF. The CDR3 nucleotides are TGCAGCGTTGGAGAGGGGGCGGGCAATGAGCAGTTCTTC.